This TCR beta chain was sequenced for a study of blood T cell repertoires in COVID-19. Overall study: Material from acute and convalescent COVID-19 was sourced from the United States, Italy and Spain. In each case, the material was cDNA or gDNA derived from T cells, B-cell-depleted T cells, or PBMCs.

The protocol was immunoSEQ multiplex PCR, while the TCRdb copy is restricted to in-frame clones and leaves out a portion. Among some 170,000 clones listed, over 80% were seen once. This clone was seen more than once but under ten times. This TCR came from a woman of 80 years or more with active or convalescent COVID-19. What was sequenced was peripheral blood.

CDR3 nucleotide sequence: TGTGCCAGCAGACAGGGTCCGGCTGAGCAGTTCTTC. Translation gives CASRQGPAEQFF. This sequence joins TRBV12-3 or TRBV12-4 and TRBJ2-1, with D tentatively TRBD1 (6 bases). V gave up 6 bases and J gave up 9 bases, with 12 bases separating them. The CDR3 length is 12 residues.